A selection of T cell receptor beta chains follows, all from one sample in a study of cytomegalovirus exposure and HLA in healthy donors. The repertoire was sequenced with immunoSEQ multiplex PCR; TCRdb's copy has only in-frame clones and lacks some. There are over 120,000 clones in the sample, with 0.96% held by the top ten. The source material was PBMCs. All receptors come from a male donor in good health and CMV-seronegative. The CDR3 runs from the conserved cysteine through the conserved F or W. The D gene is left open where the match is weak.

J | V | D | DNA | CDR3
TRBJ1-2 | TRBV5-1 | TRBD1 | TGCGCCAGCAGCTTGGAATACCGGGACAGGTCCCTTGGCTACACCTTC | CASSLEYRDRSLGYTF
TRBJ1-1 | TRBV11-2 | . | TGTGCCAGCAGCTTGACGGACTATGAAGCTTTCTTT | CASSLTDYEAFF
TRBJ2-5 | TRBV19 | . | TGTGCCAGTAGTATGGGCGTGGCTAGGGGGGAGACCCAGTACTTC | CASSMGVARGETQYF
TRBJ1-5 | TRBV7-9 | . | TGTGCCTCTATCAACGGGGATAGCAATCAGCCCCAGCATTTT | CASINGDSNQPQHF
TRBJ1-5 | TRBV7-2 | . | TGTGCCAGCAGTTATAAACCGAGTCAGCCCCAGCATTTT | CASSYKPSQPQHF
TRBJ2-1 | TRBV27 | TRBD2 | TGTGCCAGCAGTTTATCTGGGACCTCTTGGACTAGCGGGAATGAGCAGTTCTTC | CASSLSGTSWTSGNEQFF
TRBJ2-1 | TRBV30 | . | TGTGCCTGGAGTGTGGGGGGGCCCCCAATTGAGCAGTTCTTC | CAWSVGGPPIEQFF
TRBJ2-7 | TRBV19 | TRBD2 | TGTGCCAGTAGTAAGCCTAGCGGAGACTCCTACGAGCAGTACTTC | CASSKPSGDSYEQYF
TRBJ2-5 | TRBV5-4 | . | TGTGCCAGCAGCTTGGCGACAGCAAGGATGGAGACCCAGTACTTC | CASSLATARMETQYF
TRBJ2-1 | TRBV6-5 | . | TGTGCCAGCACTAAACCTGGAGCCTACAATGAGCAGTTCTTC | CASTKPGAYNEQFF
TRBJ2-7 | TRBV5-5 | . | TGTGCCAGCAACCTAATCGGCTACGAGCAGTACTTC | CASNLIGYEQYF
TRBJ1-2 | TRBV2 | TRBD1 | TGTGCCAGCAGTGGGACAGGGCGAGGACTTTATGGCTACACCTTC | CASSGTGRGLYGYTF
TRBJ1-2 | TRBV29-1 | . | TGCAGCGTTGCTACAGGGTATGGGGACACCTTC | CSVATGYGDTF
TRBJ2-7 | TRBV28 | . | TGTGCCAGCAGCCGACTCGTCCTTTCTTCCTACGAGCAGTACTTC | CASSRLVLSSYEQYF
TRBJ2-7 | TRBV5-1 | TRBD1 | TGCGCCAGCAGCTTGGTACAGGGGGCAGGTGTCGAGCAGTACTTC | CASSLVQGAGVEQYF
TRBJ2-1 | TRBV5-1 | TRBD2 | TGCGCCAGCAGCTTGGGCGGGGGAAGGGTAGATGAGCAGTTCTTC | CASSLGGGRVDEQFF
TRBJ1-5 | TRBV6-5 | . | TGTGCCAGCAGTACGGGGACAAATAGCAATCAGCCCCAGCATTTT | CASSTGTNSNQPQHF
TRBJ2-7 | TRBV25-1 | TRBD2 | TGTGCCAGCAGTGTGGGGGGGTACGAGCAGTACTTC | CASSVGGYEQYF